Described below is a single TCR beta chain sequence and its context. What it binds is unknown. The data were obtained in a study of cytomegalovirus exposure and HLA in healthy donors. General study findings and limits: While the bulk of TCR sequences proved rare, some public TCRs turned up in many donors. Among TCR beta chains of equal frequency, HLA-associated ones were more clonally expanded in a later analysis.

Donors were nominally healthy when sampled, though unrecorded immune exposures were likely. Trimming cost V 5 bases and J 3 bases, with 13 bases left between them. The CDR3 runs 14 residues. CDR1 and CDR2 (germline): MNHEY, SVGAGI. The PCR used 60 Vbeta and 13 Jbeta primers. Generated by immunoSEQ multiplex PCR, the TCRdb table keeps only in-frame clones and is missing some. The repertoire holds some 81,000 clones, with 72% as singletons. This clonotype was obtained from a woman aged 40 to 50 in good health and CMV-seropositive. The chain carries TRBV6-5 and TRBJ1-2; tentatively, D is TRBD1 (6 bases). The sequencing sample was made of PBMCs. CDR3 nucleotide sequence: TGTGCCAGCAGTAGGGACACAGACTACTATGGCTACACCTTC. It translates to CASSRDTDYYGYTF.